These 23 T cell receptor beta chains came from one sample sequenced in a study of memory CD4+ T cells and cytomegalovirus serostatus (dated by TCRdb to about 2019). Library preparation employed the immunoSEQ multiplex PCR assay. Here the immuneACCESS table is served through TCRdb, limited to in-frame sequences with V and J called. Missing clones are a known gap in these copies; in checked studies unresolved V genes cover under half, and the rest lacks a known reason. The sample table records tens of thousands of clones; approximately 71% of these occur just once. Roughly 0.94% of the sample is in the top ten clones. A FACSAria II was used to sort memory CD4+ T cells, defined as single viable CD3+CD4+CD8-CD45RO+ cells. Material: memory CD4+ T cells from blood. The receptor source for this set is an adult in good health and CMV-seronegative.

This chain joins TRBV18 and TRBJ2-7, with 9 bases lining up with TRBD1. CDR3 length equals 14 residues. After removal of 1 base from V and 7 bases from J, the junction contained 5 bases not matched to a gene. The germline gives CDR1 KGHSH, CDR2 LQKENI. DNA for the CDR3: TGTGCCAGCTCACCACAGGACAGGGGCGTGGAGCAGTACTTC. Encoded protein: CASSPQDRGVEQYF.

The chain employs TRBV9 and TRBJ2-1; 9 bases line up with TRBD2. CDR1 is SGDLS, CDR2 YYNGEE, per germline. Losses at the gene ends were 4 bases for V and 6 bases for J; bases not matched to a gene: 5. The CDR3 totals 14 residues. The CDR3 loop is CASSSSSGVNEQFF. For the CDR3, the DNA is TGTGCCAGCAGCTCCTCTAGCGGGGTCAATGAGCAGTTCTTC. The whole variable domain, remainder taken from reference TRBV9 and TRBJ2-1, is DSGVTQTPKHLITATGQRVTLRCSPRSGDLSVYWYQQSLDQGLQFLIQYYNGEERAKGNILERFSAQQFPDLHSELNLSSLELGDSALYFCASSSSSGVNEQFFGPGTRLTVL.

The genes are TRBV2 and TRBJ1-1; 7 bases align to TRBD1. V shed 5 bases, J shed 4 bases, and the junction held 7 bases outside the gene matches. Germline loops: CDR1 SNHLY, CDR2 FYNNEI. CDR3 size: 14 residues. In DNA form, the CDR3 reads TGTGCCAGCAGTCGACAGGGTATCGGCACTGAAGCTTTCTTT. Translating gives CASSRQGIGTEAFF. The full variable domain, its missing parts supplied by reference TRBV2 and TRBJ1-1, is EPEVTQTPSHQVTQMGQEVILRCVPISNHLYFYWYRQILGQKVEFLVSFYNNEISEKSEIFDDQFSVERPDGSNFTLKIRSTKLEDSAMYFCASSRQGIGTEAFFGQGTRLTVV.

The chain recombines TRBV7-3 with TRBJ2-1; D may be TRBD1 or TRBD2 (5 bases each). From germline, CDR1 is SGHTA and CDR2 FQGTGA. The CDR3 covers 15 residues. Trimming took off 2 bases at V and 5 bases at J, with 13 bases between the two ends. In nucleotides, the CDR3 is TGTGCCAGCAGCTTAGGTCGACGAGGGGACAATGAGCAGTTCTTC. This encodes CASSLGRRGDNEQFF.

The CDR3 nucleotides read TGTGCCAGCAGGGGACTAGCGGGAGGGTTCTCCTACAATGAGCAGTTCTTC. Protein: CASRGLAGGFSYNEQFF. The chain is built from TRBV7-9 and TRBJ2-1, with TRBD2 matching 16 bases. After removal of 6 bases from V and 0 bases from J, the junction contained 2 bases not matched to a gene. The CDR3 extends over 17 amino acids. CDR1 SEHNR and CDR2 FQNEAQ come from the germline V gene (reference sequence). Looking up the rest from reference TRBV7-9 and TRBJ2-1 gives the full variable domain: DTGVSQNPRHKITKRGQNVTFRCDPISEHNRLYWYRQTLGQGPEFLTYFQNEAQLEKSRLLSDRFSAERPKGSFSTLEIQRTEQGDSAMYLCASRGLAGGFSYNEQFFGPGTRLTVL.

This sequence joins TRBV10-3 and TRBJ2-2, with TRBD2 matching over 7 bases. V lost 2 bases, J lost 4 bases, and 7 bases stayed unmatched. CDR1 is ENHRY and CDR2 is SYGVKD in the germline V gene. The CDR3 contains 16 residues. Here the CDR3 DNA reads TGTGCCATCAGTGAGGGAGCGGGGCTGGGCACCGGGGAGCTGTTTTTT. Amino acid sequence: CAISEGAGLGTGELFF.

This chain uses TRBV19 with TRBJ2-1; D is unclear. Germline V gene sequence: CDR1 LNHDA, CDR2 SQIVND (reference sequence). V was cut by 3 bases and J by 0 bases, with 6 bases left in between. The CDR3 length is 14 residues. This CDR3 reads CASSMPSSYNEQFF. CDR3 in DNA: TGTGCCAGTAGTATGCCCTCCTCCTACAATGAGCAGTTCTTC.

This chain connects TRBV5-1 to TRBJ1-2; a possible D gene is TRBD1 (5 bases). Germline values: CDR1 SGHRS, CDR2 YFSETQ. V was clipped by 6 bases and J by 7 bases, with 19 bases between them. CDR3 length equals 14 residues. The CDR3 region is CASNRGSREGGYTF. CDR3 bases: TGCGCCAGCAATCGGGGCAGTCGAGAGGGTGGCTACACCTTC.

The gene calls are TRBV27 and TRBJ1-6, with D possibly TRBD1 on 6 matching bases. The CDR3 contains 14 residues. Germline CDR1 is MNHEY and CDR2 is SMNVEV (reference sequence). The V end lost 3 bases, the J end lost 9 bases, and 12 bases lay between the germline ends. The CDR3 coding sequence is TGTGCCAGCAGTTTGGAGGGGGGTCGTTCACCCCTCCACTTT. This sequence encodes CASSLEGGRSPLHF.

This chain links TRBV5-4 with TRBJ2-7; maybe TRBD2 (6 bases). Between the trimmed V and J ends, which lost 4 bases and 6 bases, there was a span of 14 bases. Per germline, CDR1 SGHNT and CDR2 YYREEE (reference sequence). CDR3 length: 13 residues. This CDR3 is CASSPRLVGEQYF. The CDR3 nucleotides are TGTGCCAGCAGCCCTCGACTAGTAGGCGAGCAGTACTTC.

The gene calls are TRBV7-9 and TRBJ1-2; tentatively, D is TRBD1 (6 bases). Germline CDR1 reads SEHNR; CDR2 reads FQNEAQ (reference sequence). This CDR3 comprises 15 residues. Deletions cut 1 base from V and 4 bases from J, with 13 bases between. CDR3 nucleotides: TGTGCCAGCAGCTTAGGATGGGGGGCCGGCTATGGCTACACCTTC. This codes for CASSLGWGAGYGYTF.

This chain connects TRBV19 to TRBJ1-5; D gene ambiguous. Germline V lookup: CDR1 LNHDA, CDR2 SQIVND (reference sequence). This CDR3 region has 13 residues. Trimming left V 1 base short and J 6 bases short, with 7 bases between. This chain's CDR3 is CASSIGVSQPQHF. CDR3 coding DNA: TGTGCCAGTAGTATAGGGGTTTCTCAGCCCCAGCATTTT.

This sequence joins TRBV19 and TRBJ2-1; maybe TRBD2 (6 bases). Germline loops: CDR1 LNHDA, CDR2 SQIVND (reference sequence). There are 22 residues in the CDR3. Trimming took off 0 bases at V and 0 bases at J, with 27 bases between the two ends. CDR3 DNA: TGTGCCAGTAGTATAGATCCAGGAGGGGCAGGCATAAGACCAAGCTCCTACAATGAGCAGTTCTTC. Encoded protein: CASSIDPGGAGIRPSSYNEQFF.

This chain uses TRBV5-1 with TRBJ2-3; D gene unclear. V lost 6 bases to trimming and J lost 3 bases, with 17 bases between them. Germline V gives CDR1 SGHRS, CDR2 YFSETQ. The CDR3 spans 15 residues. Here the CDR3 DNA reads TGCGCCAGCACCTCAAGGACGGACCGGACAGATACGCAGTATTTT. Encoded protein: CASTSRTDRTDTQYF.

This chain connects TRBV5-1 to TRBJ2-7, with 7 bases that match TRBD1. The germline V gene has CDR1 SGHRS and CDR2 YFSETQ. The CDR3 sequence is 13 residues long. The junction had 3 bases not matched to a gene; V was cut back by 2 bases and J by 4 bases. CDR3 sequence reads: CASSFGTEYEQYF. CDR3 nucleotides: TGCGCCAGCAGCTTCGGGACAGAGTACGAGCAGTACTTC.

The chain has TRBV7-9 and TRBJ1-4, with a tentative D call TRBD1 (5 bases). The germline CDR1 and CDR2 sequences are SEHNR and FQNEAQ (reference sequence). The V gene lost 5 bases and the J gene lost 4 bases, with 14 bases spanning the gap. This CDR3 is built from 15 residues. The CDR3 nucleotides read TGTGCCAGCAGCACGGCCGGGACTGGTAATGAAAAACTGTTTTTT. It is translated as CASSTAGTGNEKLFF. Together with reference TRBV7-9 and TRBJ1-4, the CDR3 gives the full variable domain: DTGVSQNPRHKITKRGQNVTFRCDPISEHNRLYWYRQTLGQGPEFLTYFQNEAQLEKSRLLSDRFSAERPKGSFSTLEIQRTEQGDSAMYLCASSTAGTGNEKLFFGSGTQLSVL.

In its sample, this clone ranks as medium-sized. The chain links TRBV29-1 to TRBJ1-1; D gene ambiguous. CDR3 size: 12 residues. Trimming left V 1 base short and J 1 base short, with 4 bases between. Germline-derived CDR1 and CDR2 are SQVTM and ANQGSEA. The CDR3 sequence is CSVEGSNTEAFF. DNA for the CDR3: TGCAGCGTTGAAGGGTCGAACACTGAAGCTTTCTTT.

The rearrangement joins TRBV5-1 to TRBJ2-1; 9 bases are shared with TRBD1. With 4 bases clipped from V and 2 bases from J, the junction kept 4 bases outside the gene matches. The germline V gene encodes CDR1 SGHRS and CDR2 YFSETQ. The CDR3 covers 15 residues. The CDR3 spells CASSGGQGTYNEQFF. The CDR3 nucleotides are TGCGCCAGCAGCGGGGGACAGGGAACCTACAATGAGCAGTTCTTC.

The CDR3 sequence: CASSEMGNQPQHF. CDR3 coding DNA: TGTGCCAGCAGCGAGATGGGGAATCAGCCCCAGCATTTT. The chain has TRBV7-9 and TRBJ1-5; no reliable D call. The CDR3 consists of 13 residues. Germline CDR1 SEHNR, CDR2 FQNEAQ (reference sequence). V dropped 5 bases and J dropped 4 bases, with 9 bases sitting between them. Combining the CDR3 with reference TRBV7-9 and TRBJ1-5 gives the whole variable domain DTGVSQNPRHKITKRGQNVTFRCDPISEHNRLYWYRQTLGQGPEFLTYFQNEAQLEKSRLLSDRFSAERPKGSFSTLEIQRTEQGDSAMYLCASSEMGNQPQHFGDGTRLSIL.

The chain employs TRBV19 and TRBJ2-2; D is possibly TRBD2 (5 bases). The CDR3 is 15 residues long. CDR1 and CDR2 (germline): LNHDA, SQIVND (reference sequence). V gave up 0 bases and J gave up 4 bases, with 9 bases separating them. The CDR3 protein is CASSIDGLPTGELFF. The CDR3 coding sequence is TGTGCCAGTAGTATAGATGGACTCCCCACCGGGGAGCTGTTTTTT.

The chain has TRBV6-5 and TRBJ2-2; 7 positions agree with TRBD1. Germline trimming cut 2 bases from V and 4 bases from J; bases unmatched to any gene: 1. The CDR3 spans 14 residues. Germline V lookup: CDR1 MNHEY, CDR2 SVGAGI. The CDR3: CASSYRGPTGELFF. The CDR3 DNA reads TGTGCCAGCAGTTACAGGGGGCCCACCGGGGAGCTGTTTTTT.

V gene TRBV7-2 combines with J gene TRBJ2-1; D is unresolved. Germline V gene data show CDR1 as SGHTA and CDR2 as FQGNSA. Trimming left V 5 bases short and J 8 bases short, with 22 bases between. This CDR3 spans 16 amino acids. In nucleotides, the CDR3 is TGTGCCAGCAGCAACACGCGACCCCAGATGGGGTATGAGCAGTTCTTC. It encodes CASSNTRPQMGYEQFF.

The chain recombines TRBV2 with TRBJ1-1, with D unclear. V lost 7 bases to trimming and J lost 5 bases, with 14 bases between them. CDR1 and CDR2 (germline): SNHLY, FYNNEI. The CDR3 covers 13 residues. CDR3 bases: TGTGCCAGCACTCTGGGAGAGCAAACTGAAGCTTTCTTT. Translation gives CASTLGEQTEAFF.